This T cell receptor beta chain derives from a study of blood T cell repertoires in COVID-19. Study-level information: The samples span acute and convalescent COVID-19 from the United States, Italy and Spain.

The CDR3 consists of 13 residues. Germline V gene sequence: CDR1 MNHEY, CDR2 SVGAGI. The V gene lost 9 bases and the J gene lost 1 base, with 12 bases spanning the gap. Study processing details: Quantification of nucleated cells was approximated via reference gene primer amplification. Data came from immunoSEQ multiplex PCR; TCRdb stores just in-frame clones and leaves some out. V and J calls and clone size are copied from that table; D and trimming were computed from the DNA. The repertoire has tens of thousands of clones, 65% to 90% of them found once; the top ten carry roughly a tenth. The chain couples TRBV6-5 to TRBJ1-2; the D gene is possibly TRBD1 (6 bases). The source of this sequence is a man aged 50-59 years with COVID-19, enrolled during active disease. Sample: peripheral blood. DNA for the CDR3: TGTGCCAGTAGACAGGACAATAACTATGGCTACACCTTC. Amino acids: CASRQDNNYGYTF.